This entry describes one TCR beta chain. It lacks a known antigen. Per-base qualities were not stored, and no clone one base away is much larger. The data were taken from a study of blood T cells in healthy people across ages (dated by TCRdb to between 2014 and 2016). Turning to the overall study: In model experiments, template switching captured about one uniquely barcoded TCR beta cDNA molecule for every two T cells. Age-related changes in TCR beta repertoire diversity were measured in the study by deep sequencing normalized with unique cDNA molecular identifiers. The donors were split into four age groups: young (average about 15 years), middle-aged (about 40), aged (62) and long-lived (approximately 80). The study analyzed two additional independent replicas of 1 million unique cDNA reads from the same blood draw for two donors, one aged 18 to 29 and one aged 80 or older.

The library was obtained by 5' RACE. Sequencer: Illumina HiSeq 2500. A second PCR of about 7 to 12 cycles was run with a J-beta primer mix and a sample-barcoded 5' primer. Each TCR beta cDNA molecule received a unique molecular identifier from a template-switch 5' adaptor carrying 12 random nucleotides. Each sample yielded at least 3 million CDR3-containing paired-end reads. The Mint cDNA synthesis kit, primed by a TRBC-specific oligonucleotide, was used to synthesize first-strand cDNA from all RNA. Following uracil-DNA glycosylase treatment, all cDNA underwent a first 18-cycle PCR with the universal primers M1SS and BC2_uni_R. Per the source publication's procedure: For normalization, 1 million high-quality reads, each with a distinct molecular identifier, were randomly selected from each sample. Reads sharing molecular identifiers were discarded rather than binned into consensus sequences. CDR3 identification, clonotype clustering and error correction used MiTCR with a Q25 quality threshold and the strictest error-elimination algorithm. A nonparametric unseen species model with Euler transformation was used to estimate lower-bound total TCR beta diversity. Starting from the raw public reads, TCRdb applied fastp trimming at Q25, assembled clones with MiXCR and retained in-frame beta chains. A single entry per CDR3 protein holds the most common genes and DNA from its merged rows. The V and J calls reflect TCRdb's pipeline rather than the authors' work. The sample profile shows about 930,000 distinct CDR3 sequences; almost 30% of them were found once. Jointly, the top ten make up 10% of the sample.

Paper-wide results and their limitations: Estimates of total diversity based on one million sequenced T cells were regarded as lower bounds and as underestimates. Because profiling used bulk unsorted PBMCs, naive and antigen-experienced compartments could not be compared conclusively. As age increased, observed TCR beta diversity per million T cells dropped in a roughly linear way, and a significant reduction was already evident by age 40. Because donor CMV infection status was unknown, age-related changes in expanded clonotypes were potentially confounded. The percentage of naive T cells measured by flow cytometry correlated strongly with observed TCR beta diversity. Compared with the aged group, the long-lived group had more naive CD4+ T cells, fewer expanded clones and increased TCR diversity, suggesting age selection.

The donors were some 36 Caucasian individuals from Russia, aged roughly 6 to 100 years, who were systemically healthy. About 10 milliliters of peripheral blood were collected from each donor into EDTA-treated Vacutainer tubes. PBMCs were isolated by Ficoll-Paque density-gradient centrifugation, with at least 6 million obtained per sample. Total RNA was extracted from PBMCs with Trizol reagent, with at least 5 micrograms obtained per sample. For every donor, flow cytometry on a PBMC aliquot measured the percentage of naive CD45RAhigh/CD27high T cells. Reading from cysteine to phenylalanine, the CDR3 counts 16 amino acids. Only the CDR3 DNA stays, 48 bases, in frame from base 1. CDR1 and CDR2, looked up from the germline V gene (reference sequence), are SEHNR and FQNEAQ. These data were also filed under a second study, of T cells of mothers and their children. The second paper further reports: Nine systemically healthy Caucasian individuals, comprising three mothers and their six children, were included as donors. cDNA synthesis used all of the extracted RNA, with approximately 1.6 ug of RNA in each 15 ul reaction. In the second PCR, sample barcodes and 2-4 random nucleotides were introduced via the M1S primer. Over 10 million TCR beta CDR3 reads came from each mother, compared with a few million reads from each child. In both related and unrelated pairs, thymic selection shapes the output of TCR recombination in a similar way, with inherited differences having only a minor effect. Normalized repertoire overlap was always slightly but never significantly higher in related than unrelated mother-child pairs. With a sensitivity of about 100 clones per million clonotypes, no persistent microchimeric T cell clones were detected. The study used deep NGS to compare TCR beta repertoires of mothers and children, seeking features distinguishing related mother-child pairs from unrelated individuals. Mothers averaged 40 +/- 4 years of age and children averaged around 10 +/- 4 years. After adapters were ligated using NEBNext reagents, the libraries underwent 100+100 nt paired-end sequencing on an Illumina HiSeq 2000. To prevent cross-contamination, the mother and child libraries were prepared one month apart and sequenced in separate runs. Between about 500,000 and 2,300,000 distinct TCR beta clonotypes were identified per donor. Naive TCR beta clonotypes were estimated from low-frequency clonotypes matched to each donor's FACS-determined naive share, without sorting.

The chain was built from TRBV7-9 and TRBJ2-5; TRBD1 matches 9 bases in the middle. The J call is in doubt because the DNA end fits TRBJ2-7 better. This receptor was obtained from a middle-aged woman in good health. The sequencing input was blood. In nucleotide form, the sequence is TGTGCCAGCAGCACCTCCAGATCCGGGACAGGGAACGAGCAGTACTTC. This encodes CASSTSRSGTGNEQYF.